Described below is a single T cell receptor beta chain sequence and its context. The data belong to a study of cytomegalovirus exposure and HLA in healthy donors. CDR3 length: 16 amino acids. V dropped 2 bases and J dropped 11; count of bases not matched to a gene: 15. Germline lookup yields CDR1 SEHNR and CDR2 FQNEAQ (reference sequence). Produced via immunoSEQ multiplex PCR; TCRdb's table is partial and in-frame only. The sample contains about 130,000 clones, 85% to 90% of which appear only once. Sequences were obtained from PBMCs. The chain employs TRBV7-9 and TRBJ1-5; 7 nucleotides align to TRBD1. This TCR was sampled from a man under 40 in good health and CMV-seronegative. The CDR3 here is CASSLTWDSPETTQHF. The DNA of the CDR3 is TGTGCCAGCAGCTTAACGTGGGACAGCCCAGAGACGACCCAGCATTTT.